This entry features one TCR beta chain sequence. The sample belongs to a study of blood T cell repertoires in COVID-19. The V gene's germline CDR1 is MGHRA and CDR2 YSYEKL. The V and J ends lost 4 bases and 7 bases, in that order; junction bases with no gene match: 5. The CDR3 has 14 residues. Study processing details: By means of reference gene primer amplification, nucleated cell counts were estimated. The protocol was immunoSEQ multiplex PCR, while the TCRdb copy is restricted to in-frame clones and leaves out a portion. V and J calls and clone size are as listed in that table; D and trimming were resolved from the DNA. Counted here are just over 60,000 clones, roughly three quarters occurring once; the ten biggest clones make up about 20%.

This chain uses TRBV4-1 with TRBJ2-5, with 11 bases identical to TRBD2. The TCR sequence derives from an elderly woman with active or convalescent COVID-19. Material for sequencing was peripheral blood. In nucleotides, the CDR3 is TGCGCCAGCAGCCCCGGACTAGCGGGCGGGACCCAGTACTTC. This codes for CASSPGLAGGTQYF.